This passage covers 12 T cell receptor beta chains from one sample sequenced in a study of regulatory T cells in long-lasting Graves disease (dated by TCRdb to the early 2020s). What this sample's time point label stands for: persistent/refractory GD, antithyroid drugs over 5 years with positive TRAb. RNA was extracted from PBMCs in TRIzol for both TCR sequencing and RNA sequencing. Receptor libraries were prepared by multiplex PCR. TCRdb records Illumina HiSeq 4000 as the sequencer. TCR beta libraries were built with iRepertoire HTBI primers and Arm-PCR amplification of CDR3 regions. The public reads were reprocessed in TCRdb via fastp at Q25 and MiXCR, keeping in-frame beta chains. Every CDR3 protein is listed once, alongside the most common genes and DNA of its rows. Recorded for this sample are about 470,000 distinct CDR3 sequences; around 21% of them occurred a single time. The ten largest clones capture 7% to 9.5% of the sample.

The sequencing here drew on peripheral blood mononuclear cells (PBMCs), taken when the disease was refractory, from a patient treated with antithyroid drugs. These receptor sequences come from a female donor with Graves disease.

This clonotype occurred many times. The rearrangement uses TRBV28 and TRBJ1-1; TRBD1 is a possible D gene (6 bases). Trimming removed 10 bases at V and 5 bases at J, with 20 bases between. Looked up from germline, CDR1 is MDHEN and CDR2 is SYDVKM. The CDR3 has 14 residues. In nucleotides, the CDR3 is TGTGCCAACGGGCCTAGGGGGGGAGAGACTGAAGCTTTCTTT. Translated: CANGPRGGETEAFF.

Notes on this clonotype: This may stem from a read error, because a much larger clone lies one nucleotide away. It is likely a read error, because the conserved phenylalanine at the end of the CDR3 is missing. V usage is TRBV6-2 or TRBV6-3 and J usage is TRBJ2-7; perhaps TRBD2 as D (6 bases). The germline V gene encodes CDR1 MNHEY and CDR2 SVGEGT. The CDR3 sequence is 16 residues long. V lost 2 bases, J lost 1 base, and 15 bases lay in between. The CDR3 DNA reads TGTGCCAGCAGTTACAATGCGGGACGCCGATCCTACGAGCAGTACTCC. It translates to CASSYNAGRRSYEQYS.

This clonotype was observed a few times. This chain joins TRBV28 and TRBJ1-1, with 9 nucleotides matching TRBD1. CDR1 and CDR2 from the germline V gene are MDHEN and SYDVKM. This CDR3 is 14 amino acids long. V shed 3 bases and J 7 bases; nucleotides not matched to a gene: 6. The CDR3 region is CASSLGTGGSEAFF. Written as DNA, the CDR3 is TGTGCCAGCAGTTTGGGTACAGGGGGCAGTGAAGCTTTCTTT.

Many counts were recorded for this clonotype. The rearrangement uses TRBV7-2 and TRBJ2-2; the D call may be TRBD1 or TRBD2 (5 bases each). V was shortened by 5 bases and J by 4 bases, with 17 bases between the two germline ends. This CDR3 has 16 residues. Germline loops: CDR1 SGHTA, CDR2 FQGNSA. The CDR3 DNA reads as TGTGCCAGCAGCATGCTGGGACGTAGCCTCACCGGGGAGCTGTTTTTT. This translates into CASSMLGRSLTGELFF. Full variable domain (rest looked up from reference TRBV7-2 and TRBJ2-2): GAGVSQSPSNKVTEKGKDVELRCDPISGHTALYWYRQSLGQGLEFLIYFQGNSAPDKSGLPSDRFSAERTGGSVSTLTIQRTQQEDSAVYLCASSMLGRSLTGELFFGEGSRLTVL.

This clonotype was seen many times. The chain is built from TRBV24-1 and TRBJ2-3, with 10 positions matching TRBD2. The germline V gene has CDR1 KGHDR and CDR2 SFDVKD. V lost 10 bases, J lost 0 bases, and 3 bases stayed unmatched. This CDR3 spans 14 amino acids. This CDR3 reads CATKTSGSTDTQYF. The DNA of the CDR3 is TGTGCCACTAAGACTAGCGGGAGCACAGATACGCAGTATTTT.

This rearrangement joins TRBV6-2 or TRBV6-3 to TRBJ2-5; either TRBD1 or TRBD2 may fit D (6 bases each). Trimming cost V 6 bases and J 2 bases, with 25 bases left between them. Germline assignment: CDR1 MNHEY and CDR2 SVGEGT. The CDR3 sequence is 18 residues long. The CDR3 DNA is TGTGCCAGCAGCCGATGGCAGGGGCTCGGAGGGGTACAAGAGACCCAGTACTTC. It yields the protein CASSRWQGLGGVQETQYF.

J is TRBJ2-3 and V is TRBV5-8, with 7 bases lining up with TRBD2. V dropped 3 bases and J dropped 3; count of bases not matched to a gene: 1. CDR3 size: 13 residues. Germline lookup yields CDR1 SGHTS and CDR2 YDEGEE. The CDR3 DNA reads TGTGCCAGCAGCTGGGGGGGGACAGATACGCAGTATTTT. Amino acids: CASSWGGTDTQYF. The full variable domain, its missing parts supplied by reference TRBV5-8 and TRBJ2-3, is EAGVTQSPTHLIKTRGQQATLRCSPISGHTSVYWYQQALGLGLQFLLWYDEGEERNRGNFPPRFSGRQFPNYSSELNVNALELEDSALYLCASSWGGTDTQYFGPGTRLTVL.

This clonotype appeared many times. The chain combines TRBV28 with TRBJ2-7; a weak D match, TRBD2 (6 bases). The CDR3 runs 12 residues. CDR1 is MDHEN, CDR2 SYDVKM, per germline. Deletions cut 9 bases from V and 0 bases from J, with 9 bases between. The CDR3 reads CASGGDSYEQYF. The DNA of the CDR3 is TGTGCCAGTGGAGGGGACTCCTACGAGCAGTACTTC. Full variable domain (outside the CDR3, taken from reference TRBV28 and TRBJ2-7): DVKVTQSSRYLVKRTGEKVFLECVQDMDHENMFWYRQDPGLGLRLIYFSYDVKMKEKGDIPEGYSVSREKKERFSLILESASTNQTSMYLCASGGDSYEQYFGPGTRLTVT.

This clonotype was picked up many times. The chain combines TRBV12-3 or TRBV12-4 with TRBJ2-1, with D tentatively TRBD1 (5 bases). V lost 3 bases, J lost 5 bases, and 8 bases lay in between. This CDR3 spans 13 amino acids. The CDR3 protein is CASSLFRDNEQFF. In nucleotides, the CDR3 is TGTGCCAGCAGTTTGTTCAGGGACAATGAGCAGTTCTTC.

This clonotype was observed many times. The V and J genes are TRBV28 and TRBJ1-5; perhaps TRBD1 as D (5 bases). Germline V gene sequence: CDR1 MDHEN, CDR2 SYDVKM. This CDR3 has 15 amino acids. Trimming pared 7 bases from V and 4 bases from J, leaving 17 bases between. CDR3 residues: CASISYDSQNQPQHF. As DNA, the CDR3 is TGTGCCAGCATTAGCTACGACAGTCAGAATCAGCCCCAGCATTTT.

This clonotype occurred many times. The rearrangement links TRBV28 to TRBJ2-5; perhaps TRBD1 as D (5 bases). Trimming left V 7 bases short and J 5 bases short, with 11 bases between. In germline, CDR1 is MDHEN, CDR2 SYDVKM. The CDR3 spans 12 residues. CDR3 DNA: TGTGCCAGCAACACCGCAGGGGAGACCCAGTACTTC. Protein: CASNTAGETQYF.

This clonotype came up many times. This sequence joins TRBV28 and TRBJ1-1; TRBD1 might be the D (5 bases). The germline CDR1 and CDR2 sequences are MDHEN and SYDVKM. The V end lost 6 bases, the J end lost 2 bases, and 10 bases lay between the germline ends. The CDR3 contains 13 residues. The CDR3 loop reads CASSPQVNTEAFF. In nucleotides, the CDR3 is TGTGCCAGCAGCCCACAGGTCAACACTGAAGCTTTCTTT.